Shown below are 30 T cell receptor beta chains from a single sample sequenced in a study of blood T cell repertoires in COVID-19. TCRdb's copy holds only in-frame clones and misses some; the assay was immunoSEQ multiplex PCR. The repertoire holds about 190,000 clones, with 84% as singletons. Input material: peripheral blood. The receptors here all came from a woman in her sixties or seventies with active or convalescent COVID-19.

The J gene is TRBJ2-1, the V gene TRBV19; 11 bases agree with TRBD2. Per germline, CDR1 LNHDA and CDR2 SQIVND (reference sequence). The CDR3 loop spans 17 amino acids. The J segment lost 9 bases and the V segment lost 3 bases, leaving 13 bases of the junction unmatched. The CDR3 nucleotides are TGTGCCAGTAGTATCTTGGAGGCGCTAGCGGGAGGCGGTGAGCAGTTCTTC. Translation gives CASSILEALAGGGEQFF. Supplemented by reference TRBV19 and TRBJ2-1, the full variable domain reads DGGITQSPKYLFRKEGQNVTLSCEQNLNHDAMYWYRQDPGQGLRLIYYSQIVNDFQKGDIAEGYSVSREKKESFPLTVTSAQKNPTAFYLCASSILEALAGGGEQFFGPGTRLTVL.

The chain is built from TRBV25-1 and TRBJ1-2; no reliable D call. Trimming stripped 5 bases from V and 2 bases from J, with 6 bases between. CDR1 MGHDK and CDR2 SYGVNS come from the germline V gene. The CDR3 is 12 residues long. CDR3 nucleotides: TGTGCCAGCAGTCTACAGAACTATGGCTACACCTTC. It translates to CASSLQNYGYTF.

This clone was seen only once. V and J are TRBV5-4 and TRBJ2-1, with D perhaps matching TRBD1 (5 bases). This CDR3 is 15 amino acids long. V lost 4 bases to trimming and J lost 1 base, with 12 bases between them. Germline CDR1 SGHNT, CDR2 YYREEE (reference sequence). As DNA, the CDR3 is TGTGCCAGCAGCCTAGGACAAAGGTCCTACAATGAGCAGTTCTTC. Amino acid sequence: CASSLGQRSYNEQFF.

This clone was counted only a few times. The rearrangement links TRBV5-1 to TRBJ2-3; TRBD2 aligns across 13 bases. The CDR3 has 17 residues. Germline-derived CDR1 and CDR2 are SGHRS and YFSETQ. V was pared by 4 bases and J by 3 bases, with 8 bases of the junction left unmatched. The CDR3 loop is CASSQGLAGRRTDTQYF. For the CDR3, the DNA is TGCGCCAGCAGCCAGGGACTAGCGGGAAGGCGGACAGATACGCAGTATTTT.

The table lists this clone with a count of one. The chain links TRBV5-1 to TRBJ1-4; 8 bases map to TRBD1. V shed 4 bases, J shed 4 bases, and the junction held 6 bases outside the gene matches. The germline gives CDR1 SGHRS, CDR2 YFSETQ. The CDR3 consists of 15 residues. The CDR3 loop is CASSAWTGNNEKLFF. CDR3 coding DNA: TGCGCCAGCAGCGCCTGGACAGGGAATAATGAAAAACTGTTTTTT. Full variable domain (missing parts from reference TRBV5-1 and TRBJ1-4): KAGVTQTPRYLIKTRGQQVTLSCSPISGHRSVSWYQQTPGQGLQFLFEYFSETQRNKGNFPGRFSGRQFSNSRSEMNVSTLELGDSALYLCASSAWTGNNEKLFFGSGTQLSVL.

V usage is TRBV7-9 and J usage is TRBJ2-5; a weak D match, TRBD2 (6 bases). The germline V and J ends were trimmed by 5 bases and 6 bases, with 19 bases remaining between them. The CDR3 runs to 15 residues. The germline gives CDR1 SEHNR, CDR2 FQNEAQ (reference sequence). CDR3 in DNA: TGTGCCAGCAGCCCTGTTGGCGGGGCAGTCCAGACCCAGTACTTC. Its translation: CASSPVGGAVQTQYF.

This chain uses TRBV20-1 with TRBJ2-7; D gene ambiguous. CDR1 and CDR2 from the germline V gene are DFQATT and SNEGSKA (reference sequence). V lost 2 bases to trimming and J lost 7 bases, with 6 bases between them. This CDR3 is 10 amino acids long. The chain's CDR3 is CSARPREQYF. CDR3 nucleotides: TGCAGTGCTAGACCGCGGGAGCAGTACTTC.

The chain is built from TRBV6-5 and TRBJ2-1; the match to TRBD2 covers 7 bases. Germline CDR1 MNHEY, CDR2 SVGAGI. J lost 5 bases, V lost 5 bases, and 3 bases had no gene match. This CDR3 region has 13 residues. DNA for the CDR3: TGTGCCAGCAGTCGGGACTACCACAATGAGCAGTTCTTC. Residues: CASSRDYHNEQFF.

DNA for the CDR3: TGTGCCAGCGGCAGGGAATGGGATACAGATACGCAGTATTTT. This encodes CASGREWDTDTQYF. The rearrangement links TRBV6-5 to TRBJ2-3, with D maybe TRBD1 (5 bases). There are 14 residues in the CDR3. V lost 8 bases to trimming and J lost 3 bases, with 15 bases between them. CDR1 MNHEY and CDR2 SVGAGI come from the germline V gene.

The chain is built from TRBV30 and TRBJ2-5, with D perhaps TRBD1 (5 bases). The CDR3 contains 14 residues. Trimming left V 0 bases short and J 5 bases short, with 13 bases between. Germline loops: CDR1 GTSNPN, CDR2 SVGIG (reference sequence). CDR3 sequence (DNA): TGTGCCTGGAGTGTCCAGGGTCTAAGGGAGACCCAGTACTTC. This translates into CAWSVQGLRETQYF.

The V and J genes are TRBV27 and TRBJ1-1, with D perhaps TRBD1 (6 bases). The germline gives CDR1 MNHEY, CDR2 SMNVEV (reference sequence). Trimming removed 8 bases at V and 0 bases at J, with 19 bases between. The CDR3 spans 16 residues. Written as DNA, the CDR3 is TGTGCCAGCTCGCGGTACTCAGGGGTTTTGAACACTGAAGCTTTCTTT. It yields the protein CASSRYSGVLNTEAFF.

The chain recombines TRBV19 with TRBJ1-5; weak D call: TRBD1 (6 bases). Germline V CDR1 and CDR2: LNHDA, SQIVND (reference sequence). V was clipped by 3 bases and J by 5 bases, with 14 bases between them. The CDR3 sequence is 15 residues long. The CDR3: CASSMTWTDYQPQHF. CDR3 bases: TGTGCCAGTAGTATGACGTGGACAGATTATCAGCCCCAGCATTTT.

The J gene is TRBJ2-1, the V gene TRBV19; tentatively, D is TRBD2 (6 bases). The germline V gene encodes CDR1 LNHDA and CDR2 SQIVND (reference sequence). This CDR3 contains 14 residues. V lost 9 bases and J 1 base, leaving 13 bases between the germline ends. CDR3: CASNRERSYNEQFF. The CDR3, as DNA: TGTGCCAGCAACCGGGAGAGGTCCTACAATGAGCAGTTCTTC.

This rearrangement joins TRBV4-1 to TRBJ2-5, with TRBD2 matching over 12 bases. Germline-derived CDR1 and CDR2 are MGHRA and YSYEKL. The ends lost 4 bases at V and 5 bases at J; junction bases unmatched: 8. The CDR3 sequence is 16 residues long. CDR3 amino acids: CASSPQGLAGAETQYF. As DNA, the CDR3 is TGCGCCAGCAGCCCCCAGGGACTAGCGGGCGCTGAGACCCAGTACTTC.

The rearrangement joins TRBV5-1 to TRBJ2-5, with no clear D. V shed 2 bases and J shed 4 bases, with 6 bases lying between them. CDR1 SGHRS and CDR2 YFSETQ come from the germline V gene. The CDR3 sequence is 12 residues long. This CDR3 is CASSFGVETQYF. DNA for the CDR3: TGCGCCAGCAGCTTTGGAGTAGAGACCCAGTACTTC.

The chain recombines TRBV3-1 (or the pseudogene TRBV3-2) with TRBJ2-2; D is undetermined. The CDR3 totals 15 residues. In germline, CDR1 is LGHDT, CDR2 YNNKEL (reference sequence). V was shortened by 3 bases and J by 0 bases, with 8 bases between the two germline ends. Written as DNA, the CDR3 is TGTGCCAGCAGCCAGTACGACACGAACACCGGGGAGCTGTTTTTT. Amino acid sequence: CASSQYDTNTGELFF.

The chain uses TRBV6-5 and TRBJ1-3; maybe TRBD1 (5 bases). Trimming removed 4 bases from V and 4 bases from J, with 11 bases in between. Germline lookup yields CDR1 MNHEY and CDR2 SVGAGI. The CDR3 is made up of 14 amino acids. DNA for the CDR3: TGTGCCAGCAGTTCTAAAGGGGCCGGAAACACCATATATTTT. Protein product: CASSSKGAGNTIYF.

The gene calls are TRBV6-1 and TRBJ2-7, with D unclear. The CDR3 contains 13 residues. The germline gives CDR1 MNHNS, CDR2 SASEGT. Trimming pared 3 bases from V and 1 base from J, leaving 7 bases between. Written as DNA, the CDR3 is TGTGCCAGCAGTGAGTATCAGTCCTACGAGCAGTACTTC. It translates to CASSEYQSYEQYF.

This chain uses TRBV21-1 with TRBJ2-5; the DNA was not compared with TRBD1, the D call given in the table. TRBV21-1 is a pseudogene segment. The CDR3 consists of 13 residues. The CDR3 nucleotides are TGTGCCAGCCCCCGTGGCAGGGAAGAGACCCAGTACTTC. This codes for CASPRGREETQYF.

The chain has TRBV6-5 and TRBJ1-2; the match to TRBD1 covers 7 bases. V was pared by 8 bases and J by 4 bases, with 13 bases of the junction left unmatched. Germline assignment: CDR1 MNHEY and CDR2 SVGAGI. The length of the CDR3 is 15 residues. The CDR3 loop reads CASVRIGQASYGYTF. The CDR3 DNA is TGTGCCAGCGTTAGAATCGGACAGGCAAGCTATGGCTACACCTTC.

This chain joins TRBV4-1 and TRBJ2-2; TRBD2 agrees at 12 bases. There are 17 residues in the CDR3. Trimming cost V 4 bases and J 0 bases; bases outside gene matches: 3. Germline V gene lookup returns CDR1 MGHRA and CDR2 YSYEKL. The DNA for the CDR3 is TGCGCCAGCAGCCCTCGACTAGCGGGAGCGAACACCGGGGAGCTGTTTTTT. This sequence encodes CASSPRLAGANTGELFF.

The chain joins TRBV18 to TRBJ2-2; D may be TRBD1 (6 bases). Germline V lookup: CDR1 KGHSH, CDR2 LQKENI. The CDR3 length is 15 residues. The ends were cut back, 2 bases at V and 3 bases at J, with 10 bases in the middle. The CDR3 bases are TGTGCCAGCTCACCATTGGCAGGGGACACCGGGGAGCTGTTTTTT. Its translation is CASSPLAGDTGELFF.

The genes are TRBV5-1 and TRBJ2-1; perhaps TRBD1 as D (5 bases). Germline CDR1 reads SGHRS; CDR2 reads YFSETQ. This CDR3 is 15 amino acids long. The V end lost 0 bases, the J end lost 2 bases, and 9 bases lay between the germline ends. The CDR3 protein is CASSLVGATYNEQFF. CDR3 nucleotides: TGCGCCAGCAGCTTGGTTGGGGCCACCTACAATGAGCAGTTCTTC.

This clone was counted at least ten times. The CDR3 sequence is CASSQGSARRGETQYF. In DNA form, the CDR3 reads TGTGCCAGCAGCCAAGGATCGGCTCGGCGGGGAGAGACCCAGTACTTC. The rearrangement joins TRBV4-2 to TRBJ2-5; TRBD2 might be the D (6 bases). The CDR3 is made up of 16 amino acids. CDR1 and CDR2 (germline): LGHNA, YNFKEQ. The V and J ends lost 1 base and 4 bases respectively, with 16 bases between them.

The rearrangement uses TRBV20-1 and TRBJ2-3; D call uncertain. The CDR3 sequence is 14 residues long. Germline loops: CDR1 DFQATT, CDR2 SNEGSKA (reference sequence). Trimming removed 3 bases from V and 10 bases from J, with 20 bases in between. This chain's CDR3 is CSASNPNPVPPQYF. CDR3 in DNA: TGCAGTGCTAGTAACCCCAATCCGGTCCCCCCGCAGTATTTT.

The chain employs TRBV5-4 and TRBJ2-5; D is possibly TRBD2 (7 bases). CDR1 and CDR2 (germline): SGHNT, YYREEE (reference sequence). The V and J ends lost 9 bases and 1 base respectively, with 19 bases between them. The CDR3 loop spans 15 amino acids. CDR3 protein: CATRGLREPQETQYF. The CDR3 DNA reads as TGTGCCACCCGGGGGCTGCGGGAGCCCCAAGAGACCCAGTACTTC.

This clone was picked up a small number of times. This chain connects TRBV2 to TRBJ2-5; 9 bases align to TRBD2. This CDR3 comprises 15 residues. CDR1 and CDR2 from the germline V gene are SNHLY and FYNNEI. The V gene end was trimmed by 3 bases and the J gene end by 4 bases; junction bases not matched to a gene: 6. The CDR3 loop reads CASSEGLAGPETQYF. CDR3 in DNA: TGTGCCAGCAGTGAGGGTCTAGCGGGACCAGAGACCCAGTACTTC.

This sequence joins TRBV15 and TRBJ2-2; 10 nucleotides align to TRBD2. The CDR3 spans 16 residues. CDR1 and CDR2 (germline): LNHNV, YYDKDF (reference sequence). The V gene end was trimmed by 1 base and the J gene end by 4 bases; junction bases not matched to a gene: 3. As DNA, the CDR3 is TGTGCCACCAGCAGAGGGAGGACTAGCGGCACCGGGGAGCTGTTTTTT. As protein: CATSRGRTSGTGELFF.

The rearrangement joins TRBV28 to TRBJ1-5; no clear D. Germline CDR1 and CDR2: MDHEN and SYDVKM. The ends were cut back, 5 bases at V and 11 bases at J, with 13 bases in the middle. This CDR3 is built from 12 residues. The CDR3, as DNA: TGTGCCAGCAGTACGGGGTTCCTGACCCAGCATTTT. This translates into CASSTGFLTQHF.

The chain links TRBV7-3 to TRBJ2-1; TRBD2 agrees at 9 bases. The length of the CDR3 is 15 residues. J was trimmed by 10 bases and V by 1 base; bases with no gene match: 8. Germline CDR1 SGHTA, CDR2 FQGTGA. CDR3 nucleotide sequence: TGTGCCAGCAGCTTAATGGCGGGAGGGGGCCACGAGCAGTTCTTC. Its protein is CASSLMAGGGHEQFF.